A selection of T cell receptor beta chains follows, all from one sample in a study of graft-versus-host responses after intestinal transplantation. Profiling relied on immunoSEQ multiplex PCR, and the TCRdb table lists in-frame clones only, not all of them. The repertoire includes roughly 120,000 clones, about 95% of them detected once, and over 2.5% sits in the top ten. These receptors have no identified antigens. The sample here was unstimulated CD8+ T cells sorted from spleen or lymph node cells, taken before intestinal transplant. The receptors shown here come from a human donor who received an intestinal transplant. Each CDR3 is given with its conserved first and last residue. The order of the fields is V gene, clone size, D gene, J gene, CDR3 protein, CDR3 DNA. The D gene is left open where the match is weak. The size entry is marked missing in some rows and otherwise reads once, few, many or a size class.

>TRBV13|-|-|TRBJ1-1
CASSPKVTGQTEAFF
TGTGCCAGCAGCCCGAAAGTAACAGGGCAAACTGAAGCTTTCTTT
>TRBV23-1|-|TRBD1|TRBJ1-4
CASSQREWLVRGNNEKLFF
TGCGCCAGCAGTCAAAGAGAGTGGTTAGTCAGGGGGAATAATGAAAAACTGTTTTTT
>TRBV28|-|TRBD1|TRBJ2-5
CASSPREGTGVLSQETQYF
TGTGCCAGCAGTCCCCGAGAGGGGACAGGGGTCCTTTCCCAAGAGACCCAGTACTTC
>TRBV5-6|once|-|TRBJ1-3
CASSLTTLAGNTIYF
TGTGCCAGCAGCTTGACTACTCTCGCGGGAAACACCATATATTTT
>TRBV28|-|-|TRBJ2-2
CASIGTGELFF
TGTGCCAGCATTGGCACCGGGGAGCTGTTTTTT
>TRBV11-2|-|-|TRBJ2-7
CASSLAAVSYEQYF
TGTGCCAGCAGCTTAGCGGCAGTCTCCTACGAGCAGTACTTC
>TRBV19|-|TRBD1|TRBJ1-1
CASKTGSADEAFF
TGTGCCAGTAAGACAGGGTCCGCGGATGAAGCTTTCTTT
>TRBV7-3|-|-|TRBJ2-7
CASSLDVGYEQYF
TGTGCCAGCAGCTTGGACGTGGGGTACGAGCAGTACTTC
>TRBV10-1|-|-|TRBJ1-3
CASRGLRARGGNTIYF
TGCGCCAGTAGAGGGTTGAGGGCGAGAGGAGGAAACACCATATATTTT
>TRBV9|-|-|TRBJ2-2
CASSVEGGLAGELFF
TGTGCCAGCAGCGTAGAAGGCGGACTCGCGGGGGAGCTGTTTTTT
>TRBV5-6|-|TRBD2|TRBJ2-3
CASSPTPGLAFLADTQYF
TGTGCCAGCAGCCCTACCCCGGGACTAGCGTTTCTTGCAGATACGCAGTATTTT
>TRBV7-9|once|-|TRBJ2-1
CASSRVDSAYNEQFF
TGTGCCAGCAGCCGTGTGGACAGTGCCTACAATGAGCAGTTCTTC
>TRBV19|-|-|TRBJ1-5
CASSMGEFSNQPQHF
TGTGCCAGTAGTATGGGGGAGTTTAGCAATCAGCCCCAGCATTTT
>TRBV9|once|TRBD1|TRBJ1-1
CASSGQGATEAFF
TGTGCCAGCAGCGGACAGGGGGCCACTGAAGCTTTCTTT
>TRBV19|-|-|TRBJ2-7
CASSTGGVRQYF
TGTGCCAGTAGTACCGGAGGGGTGAGGCAGTACTTC
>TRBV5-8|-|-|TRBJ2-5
CASSFGGAGETQYF
TGTGCCAGCAGCTTCGGGGGCGCGGGGGAGACCCAGTACTTC
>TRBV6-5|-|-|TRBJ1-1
CASSSGATEAFF
TGTGCCAGCAGTTCAGGGGCCACTGAAGCTTTCTTT
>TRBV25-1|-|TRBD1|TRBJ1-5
CASSPSIDRDSNQPQHF
TGTGCCAGCAGCCCTAGTATCGACAGGGATAGCAATCAGCCCCAGCATTTT
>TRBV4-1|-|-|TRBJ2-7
CASSQEINSYYEQYF
TGCGCCAGCAGCCAAGAGATCAACAGCTACTACGAGCAGTACTTC
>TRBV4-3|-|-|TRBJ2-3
CASSQDGWEWGTDTQYF
TGCGCCAGCAGCCAAGACGGATGGGAGTGGGGCACAGATACGCAGTATTTT
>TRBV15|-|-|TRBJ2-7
CATSMADGSYEQYF
TGTGCCACCAGCATGGCGGACGGCTCCTACGAGCAGTACTTC
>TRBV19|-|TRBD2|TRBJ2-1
CASSPRTSLNEQFF
TGTGCCAGTAGTCCCCGGACTAGTCTAAATGAGCAGTTCTTC
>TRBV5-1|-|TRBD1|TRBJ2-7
CASSFWTGREQYF
TGCGCCAGCAGCTTCTGGACAGGGCGGGAGCAGTACTTC